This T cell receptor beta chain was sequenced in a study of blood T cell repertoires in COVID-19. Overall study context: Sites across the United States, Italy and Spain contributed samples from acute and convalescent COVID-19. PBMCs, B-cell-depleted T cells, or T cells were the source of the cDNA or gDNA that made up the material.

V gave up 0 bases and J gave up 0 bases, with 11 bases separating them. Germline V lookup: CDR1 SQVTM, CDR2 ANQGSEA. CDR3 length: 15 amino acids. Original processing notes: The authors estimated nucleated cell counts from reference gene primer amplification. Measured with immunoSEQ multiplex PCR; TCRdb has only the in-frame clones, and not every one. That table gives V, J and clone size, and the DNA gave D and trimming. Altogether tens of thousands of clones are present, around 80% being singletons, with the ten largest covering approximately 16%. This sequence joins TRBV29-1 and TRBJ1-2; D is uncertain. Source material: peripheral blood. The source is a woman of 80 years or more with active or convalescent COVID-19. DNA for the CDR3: TGCAGCGTTGAAGATCGAACCTTAGCTAACTATGGCTACACCTTC. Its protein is CSVEDRTLANYGYTF.